One and the same sample provided the 28 T cell receptor beta chains below, sequenced in a study of blood T cell repertoires in COVID-19. The table came from immunoSEQ multiplex PCR; TCRdb's copy has only in-frame clones and leaves some out. Counted here are about 69,000 clones, about 90% occurring once; the ten biggest clones make up approximately 15%. Sequences were obtained from peripheral blood. The receptors originated from a man aged 35 to 55 with COVID-19, enrolled during active disease.

The J gene is TRBJ1-5, the V gene TRBV12-3 or TRBV12-4, with D uncertain. The CDR3 sequence is 13 residues long. The V end was cut by 3 bases, the J end by 2 bases, with 5 bases between. CDR3 sequence reads: CASSLFGNQPQHF. The CDR3 DNA sequence: TGTGCCAGCAGTTTGTTCGGCAATCAGCCCCAGCATTTT.

J is TRBJ1-1 and V is TRBV12-3 or TRBV12-4; no clear D. The CDR3 spans 13 residues. V was clipped by 6 bases and J by 6 bases, with 14 bases between them. As DNA, the CDR3 is TGTGCCAGCAGCCTCTCGGGGTCGGCTGAAGCTTTCTTT. It specifies CASSLSGSAEAFF.

The chain employs TRBV10-3 and TRBJ2-5, with 13 positions matching TRBD2. Germline CDR1 ENHRY, CDR2 SYGVKD. The CDR3 is 14 residues long. Losses at the gene ends were 10 bases for V and 5 bases for J; bases not matched to a gene: 7. Here the CDR3 DNA reads TGTGCCACCTCCCGACTAGCGGGGGGTGAGACCCAGTACTTC. Its protein is CATSRLAGGETQYF.

The J gene is TRBJ1-1, the V gene TRBV6-5, with 7 positions matching TRBD1. CDR3 length: 13 residues. In germline, CDR1 is MNHEY, CDR2 SVGAGI. The V and J ends lost 10 bases and 4 bases, in that order; junction bases with no gene match: 9. CDR3: CATSRTGGTEAFF. The CDR3 region has the DNA TGTGCCACCTCTAGGACAGGTGGCACTGAAGCTTTCTTT.

The rearrangement uses TRBV6-5 and TRBJ2-5, with TRBD2 identical over 7 bases. J was trimmed by 4 bases and V by 6 bases; bases with no gene match: 2. CDR1 is MNHEY and CDR2 is SVGAGI in the germline V gene. This CDR3 has 12 residues. Here the CDR3 DNA reads TGTGCCAGCAGCCGCGGGGGAGAGACCCAGTACTTC. Amino acids: CASSRGGETQYF.

The chain combines TRBV5-6 with TRBJ1-5; D is perhaps TRBD1 (6 bases). This CDR3 comprises 14 residues. V dropped 4 bases and J dropped 4 bases, with 12 bases sitting between them. CDR1 and CDR2 (germline): SGHDT, YYEEEE. The CDR3 nucleotides read TGTGCCAGCAGCGGAGGACAGACGAATCAGCCCCAGCATTTT. This gives the protein CASSGGQTNQPQHF.

V gene TRBV18 combines with J gene TRBJ2-7; 7 bases fit TRBD1. Germline-derived CDR1 and CDR2 are KGHSH and LQKENI. This CDR3 is built from 15 residues. V gave up 3 bases and J gave up 2 bases; unmatched junction bases: 7. The CDR3 DNA sequence: TGTGCCAGCTCACCTCCGGGACAGCATACCTACGAGCAGTACTTC. Residues: CASSPPGQHTYEQYF.

This rearrangement joins TRBV5-1 to TRBJ2-1; D uncertain. Germline CDR1 and CDR2: SGHRS and YFSETQ. CDR3 length: 13 amino acids. V was clipped by 0 bases and J by 4 bases, with 5 bases between them. CDR3 sequence (DNA): TGCGCCAGCAGCTTGGGGCCTTACAATGAGCAGTTCTTC. Translation: CASSLGPYNEQFF.

CDR3 nucleotide sequence: TGTGCCAGCAGCACACCAGACAGGCCTGGAAACACCATATATTTT. Translated, it gives CASSTPDRPGNTIYF. The chain joins TRBV28 to TRBJ1-3; tentatively, D is TRBD1 (6 bases). Germline loops: CDR1 MDHEN, CDR2 SYDVKM. This CDR3 spans 15 amino acids. V was pared by 6 bases and J by 2 bases, with 14 bases between.

The chain recombines TRBV4-1 with TRBJ2-3; the match to TRBD2 covers 9 bases. The CDR3 has 15 residues. With V trimmed by 0 bases and J by 5 bases, 3 bases remained unmatched. The V gene's germline CDR1 is MGHRA and CDR2 YSYEKL. This CDR3 is CASSQEGGGGDTQYF. In DNA form, the CDR3 reads TGCGCCAGCAGCCAAGAGGGCGGGGGGGGAGATACGCAGTATTTT.

This chain connects TRBV28 to TRBJ1-5; TRBD1 matches 11 bases. V was clipped by 5 bases and J by 7 bases; unmatched bases: 10. The CDR3 is 16 residues long. Germline CDR1 is MDHEN and CDR2 is SYDVKM. The chain's CDR3 is CASSPWTGGIPQPQHF. CDR3 nucleotides: TGTGCCAGCAGTCCATGGACAGGGGGCATCCCACAGCCCCAGCATTTT.

The chain joins TRBV2 to TRBJ2-3; D uncertain. Germline V CDR1 and CDR2: SNHLY, FYNNEI. The CDR3 totals 13 residues. V lost 7 bases to trimming and J lost 2 bases, with 10 bases between them. The CDR3 here is CASNPTSTDTQYF. In nucleotides, the CDR3 is TGTGCCAGCAACCCCACTTCCACAGATACGCAGTATTTT.

The V gene is TRBV11-2, the J gene TRBJ1-2, with D possibly TRBD1 on 6 matching bases. Germline V gene lookup returns CDR1 SGHAT and CDR2 FQNNGV. The CDR3 is 13 amino acids. The germline V and J ends were trimmed by 0 bases and 8 bases, with 10 bases remaining between them. The CDR3: CASSLEQGRGYTF. Written as DNA, the CDR3 is TGTGCCAGCAGCTTAGAACAGGGCCGGGGCTACACCTTC. Full variable domain (remainder filled in from reference TRBV11-2 and TRBJ1-2): EAGVAQSPRYKIIEKRQSVAFWCNPISGHATLYWYQQILGQGPKLLIQFQNNGVVDDSQLPKDRFSAERLKGVDSTLKIQPAKLEDSAVYLCASSLEQGRGYTFGSGTRLTVV.

The V gene is TRBV12-3 or TRBV12-4, the J gene TRBJ2-5; D possibly corresponds to TRBD2 (7 bases). This CDR3 spans 12 amino acids. V lost 11 bases, J lost 2 bases, and 12 bases lay in between. CDR3 nucleotide sequence: TGTGCCGTTGCGGGGGCACAAGAGACCCAGTACTTC. Translated, it gives CAVAGAQETQYF.

The CDR3 reads CASSTTGLNSPLHF. The CDR3 DNA sequence: TGTGCCAGCAGCACCACAGGGCTTAATTCACCCCTCCACTTT. The chain employs TRBV7-6 and TRBJ1-6; perhaps TRBD1 as D (6 bases). The CDR3 sequence is 14 residues long. The V and J ends lost 5 bases and 6 bases respectively, with 11 bases between them. Germline V gives CDR1 SGHVS, CDR2 FNYEAQ. The full variable domain, completed using reference TRBV7-6 and TRBJ1-6, is GAGVSQSPRYKVTKRGQDVALRCDPISGHVSLYWYRQALGQGPEFLTYFNYEAQQDKSGLPNDRFSAERPEGSISTLTIQRTEQRDSAMYRCASSTTGLNSPLHFGNGTRLTVT.

CDR3 region: CASSLRRTENTEAFF. The CDR3, as DNA: TGTGCCAGCAGTTTACGCAGGACTGAGAACACTGAAGCTTTCTTT. The chain uses TRBV6-5 and TRBJ1-1, with D uncertain. Per germline, CDR1 MNHEY and CDR2 SVGAGI. The germline V and J ends were trimmed by 4 bases and 1 base, with 13 bases remaining between them. This CDR3 spans 15 amino acids.

The chain recombines TRBV9 with TRBJ1-1; 7 bases are shared with TRBD1. The CDR3 length is 14 residues. Germline V lookup: CDR1 SGDLS, CDR2 YYNGEE. V shed 4 bases, J shed 4 bases, and the junction held 7 bases outside the gene matches. This CDR3 is CASSTGQSPTEAFF. The CDR3 region has the DNA TGTGCCAGCAGCACGGGACAGTCGCCCACTGAAGCTTTCTTT.

The gene calls are TRBV5-5 and TRBJ2-7; possibly TRBD1 for D (6 bases). CDR3 size: 15 residues. V lost 0 bases, J lost 4 bases, and 14 bases lay in between. The V gene's germline CDR1 is SGHKS and CDR2 YYEKEE (reference sequence). CDR3 in DNA: TGTGCCAGCAGCTTGGCCGGAACAACAGGGTACGAGCAGTACTTC. Residues: CASSLAGTTGYEQYF.

A single count supports this clone. The J gene is TRBJ1-6, the V gene TRBV27; no firm D call. The CDR3 has 14 amino acids. Trimming shortened V by 3 bases and J by 8 bases, and 11 bases separated the two germline ends. The germline V gene encodes CDR1 MNHEY and CDR2 SMNVEV (reference sequence). The CDR3 spells CASSFGRRYSPLHF. CDR3 coding DNA: TGTGCCAGCAGTTTTGGCAGGCGTTATTCACCCCTCCACTTT.

V and J are TRBV6-6 and TRBJ1-1; 9 bases are a match to TRBD1. Losses at the gene ends were 6 bases for V and 5 bases for J; bases not matched to a gene: 7. The V gene's germline CDR1 is MNHNY and CDR2 SVGAGI (reference sequence). The CDR3 sequence is 14 residues long. The CDR3, as DNA: TGTGCCAGCAGCCCGGGACAGGGAGGGACTGAAGCTTTCTTT. Translated, it gives CASSPGQGGTEAFF.

This clone was seen more than once but under ten times. At the DNA level, this CDR3 is encoded by other sequences in the same sample as well. This rearrangement joins TRBV7-9 to TRBJ2-7; a weak D match, TRBD1 (6 bases). V dropped 6 bases and J dropped 4 bases, with 13 bases sitting between them. Germline CDR1 and CDR2: SEHNR and FQNEAQ (reference sequence). The CDR3 contains 13 residues. This CDR3 reads CASSSGTPYEQYF. In DNA form, the CDR3 reads TGTGCCAGCAGTTCCGGGACACCTTACGAGCAGTACTTC.

This chain links TRBV6-5 with TRBJ1-5; D possibly corresponds to TRBD1 (5 bases). The germline V gene has CDR1 MNHEY and CDR2 SVGAGI. V lost 2 bases, J lost 3 bases, and 11 bases lay in between. This CDR3 comprises 15 residues. CDR3 loop: CASSYTLTVNQPQHF. The DNA of the CDR3 is TGTGCCAGCAGTTACACGTTGACAGTCAATCAGCCCCAGCATTTT.

The V and J genes are TRBV6-5 and TRBJ1-4; D may be TRBD1 (6 bases). With 5 bases removed from V and 8 bases from J, the gap between germline ends came to 12 bases. The germline V gene encodes CDR1 MNHEY and CDR2 SVGAGI. The CDR3 sequence is 13 residues long. The CDR3 region is CASSRVQGEKLFF. The CDR3 bases are TGTGCCAGCAGTCGGGTTCAGGGGGAAAAACTGTTTTTT.

The chain employs TRBV6-1 and TRBJ1-1; TRBD1 aligns across 7 bases. The CDR3 runs 16 residues. Germline loops: CDR1 MNHNS, CDR2 SASEGT. V trimming: 1 base; J trimming: 4 bases; junction bases outside the gene matches: 9. The chain's CDR3 is CASSEGSTGFVTEAFF. CDR3 nucleotide sequence: TGTGCCAGCAGTGAAGGATCGACAGGGTTTGTCACTGAAGCTTTCTTT.

The V gene is TRBV6-1, the J gene TRBJ2-7, with D perhaps TRBD1 (6 bases). The germline CDR1 and CDR2 sequences are MNHNS and SASEGT. The CDR3 spans 18 residues. Trimming took off 0 bases at V and 2 bases at J, with 20 bases between the two ends. The CDR3 DNA reads as TGTGCCAGCAGTGAAGCATGGGGGACAAAGAAAAAGACCTACGAGCAGTACTTC. Protein: CASSEAWGTKKKTYEQYF.

The V call is TRBV30, the J call TRBJ1-2; TRBD1 is a possible D gene (6 bases). This CDR3 has 12 amino acids. The V gene's germline CDR1 is GTSNPN and CDR2 SVGIG (reference sequence). V was shortened by 8 bases and J by 4 bases, with 14 bases between the two germline ends. CDR3 loop: CAGVGQAYGYTF. CDR3 in DNA: TGTGCCGGGGTGGGACAAGCCTATGGCTACACCTTC.

This chain connects TRBV10-2 to TRBJ1-4; 11 bases align to TRBD1. CDR1 is WSHSY and CDR2 is SAAADI in the germline V gene. This CDR3 spans 15 amino acids. V trimming: 8 bases; J trimming: 3 bases; junction bases outside the gene matches: 5. Written as DNA, the CDR3 is TGCGCCAGCCGGACAGGGGGCTTGTCTAATGAAAAACTGTTTTTT. Its protein is CASRTGGLSNEKLFF.

The sample holds a few counts of this clone. This chain uses TRBV29-1 with TRBJ2-3, with TRBD1 matching 9 bases. V was clipped by 3 bases and J by 4 bases; unmatched bases: 8. The CDR3 has 15 amino acids. Germline V CDR1 and CDR2: SQVTM, ANQGSEA. The CDR3 coding sequence is TGCAGCGTTGATAGGACGGGACAGGGATCAGATACGCAGTATTTT. Translated: CSVDRTGQGSDTQYF.